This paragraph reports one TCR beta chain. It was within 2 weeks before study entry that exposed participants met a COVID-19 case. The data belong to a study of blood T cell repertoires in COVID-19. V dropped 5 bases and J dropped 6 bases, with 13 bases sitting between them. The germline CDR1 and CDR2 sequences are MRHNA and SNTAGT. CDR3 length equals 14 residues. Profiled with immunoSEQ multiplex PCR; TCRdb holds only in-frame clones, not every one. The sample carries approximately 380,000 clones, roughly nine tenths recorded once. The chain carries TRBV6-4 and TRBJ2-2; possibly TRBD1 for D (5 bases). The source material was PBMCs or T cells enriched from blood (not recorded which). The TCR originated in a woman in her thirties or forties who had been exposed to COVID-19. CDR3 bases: TGTGCCAGCAGTCCCGCCAGGGTGTCCGGGGAGCTGTTTTTT. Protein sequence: CASSPARVSGELFF.